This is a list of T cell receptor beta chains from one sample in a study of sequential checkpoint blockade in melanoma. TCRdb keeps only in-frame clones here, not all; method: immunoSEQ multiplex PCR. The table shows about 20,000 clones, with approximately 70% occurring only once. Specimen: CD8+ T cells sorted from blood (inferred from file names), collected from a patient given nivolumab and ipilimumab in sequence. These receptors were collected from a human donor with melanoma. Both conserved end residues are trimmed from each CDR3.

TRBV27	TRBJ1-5	ASSYGTGGNQPQH
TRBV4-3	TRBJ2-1	ASSQDSGSSYNEQF
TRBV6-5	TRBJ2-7	ASSYSGTVPLYEQY
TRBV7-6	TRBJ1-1	ASSLRQGAVTEAF
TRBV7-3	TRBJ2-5	ASSPQGRAKETQY
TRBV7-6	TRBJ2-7	ASSPGASGGGEQY
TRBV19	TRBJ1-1	ASSHRAPTRTGPNTEAF
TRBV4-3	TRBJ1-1	ASSDRKNTEAF
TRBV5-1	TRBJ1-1	ASSLASAGLPEAF
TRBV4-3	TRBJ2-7	ASSQGQGAYEQY
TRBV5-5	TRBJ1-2	ASRERDRDSYGYT
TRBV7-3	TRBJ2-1	ASSYALSDEQF
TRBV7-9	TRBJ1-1	ASSHAPNPEAF
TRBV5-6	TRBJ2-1	ASSFGTTYNEQF
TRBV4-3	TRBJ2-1	ASKVEASTYNEQF